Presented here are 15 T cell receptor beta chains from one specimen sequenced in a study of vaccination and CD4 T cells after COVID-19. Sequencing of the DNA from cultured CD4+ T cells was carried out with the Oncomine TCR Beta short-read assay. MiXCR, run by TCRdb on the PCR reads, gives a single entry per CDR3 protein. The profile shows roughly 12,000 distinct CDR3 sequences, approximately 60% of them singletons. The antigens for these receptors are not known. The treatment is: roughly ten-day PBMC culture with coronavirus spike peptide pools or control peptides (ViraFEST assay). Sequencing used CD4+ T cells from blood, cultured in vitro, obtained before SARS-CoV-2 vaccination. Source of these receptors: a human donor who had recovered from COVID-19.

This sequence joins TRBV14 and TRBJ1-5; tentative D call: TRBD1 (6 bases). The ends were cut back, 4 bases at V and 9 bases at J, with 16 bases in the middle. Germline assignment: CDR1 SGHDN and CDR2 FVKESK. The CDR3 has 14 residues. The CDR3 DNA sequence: TGTGCCAGCAGCCTCGGAGTAGGGGGAGCGCCCCAGCATTTT. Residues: CASSLGVGGAPQHF.

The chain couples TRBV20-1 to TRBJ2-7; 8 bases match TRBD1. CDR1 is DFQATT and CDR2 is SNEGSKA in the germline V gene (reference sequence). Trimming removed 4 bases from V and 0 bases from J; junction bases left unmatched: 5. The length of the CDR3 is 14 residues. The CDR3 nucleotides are TGCAGTGCTACCGGGACAGGTACCTCCTACGAGCAGTACTTC. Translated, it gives CSATGTGTSYEQYF.

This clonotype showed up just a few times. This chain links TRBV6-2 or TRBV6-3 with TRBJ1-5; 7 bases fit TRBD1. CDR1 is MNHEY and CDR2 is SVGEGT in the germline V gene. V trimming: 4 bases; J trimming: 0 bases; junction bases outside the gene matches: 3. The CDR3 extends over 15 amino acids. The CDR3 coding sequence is TGTGCCAGCAGTTGGGGGACAGATAGCAATCAGCCCCAGCATTTT. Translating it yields CASSWGTDSNQPQHF.

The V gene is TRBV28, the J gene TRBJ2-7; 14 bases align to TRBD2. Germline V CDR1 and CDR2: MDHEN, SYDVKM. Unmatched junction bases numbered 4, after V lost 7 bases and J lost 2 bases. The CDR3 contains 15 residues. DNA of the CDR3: TGTGCCAGCATTGGGGGACTAGCGGGAGCCTACGAGCAGTACTTC. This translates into CASIGGLAGAYEQYF.

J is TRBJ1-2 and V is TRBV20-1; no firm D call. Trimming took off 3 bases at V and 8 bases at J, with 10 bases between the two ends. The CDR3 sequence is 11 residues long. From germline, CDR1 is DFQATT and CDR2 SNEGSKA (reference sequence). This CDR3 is CSARGWSGYTF. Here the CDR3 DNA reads TGCAGTGCTAGGGGGTGGAGCGGCTACACCTTC.

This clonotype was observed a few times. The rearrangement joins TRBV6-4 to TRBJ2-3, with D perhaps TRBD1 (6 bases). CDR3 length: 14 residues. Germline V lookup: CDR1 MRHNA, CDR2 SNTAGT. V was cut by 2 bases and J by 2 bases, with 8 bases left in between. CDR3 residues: CASSDRTDTDTQYF. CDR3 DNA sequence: TGTGCCAGCAGTGACCGGACAGACACAGATACGCAGTATTTT.

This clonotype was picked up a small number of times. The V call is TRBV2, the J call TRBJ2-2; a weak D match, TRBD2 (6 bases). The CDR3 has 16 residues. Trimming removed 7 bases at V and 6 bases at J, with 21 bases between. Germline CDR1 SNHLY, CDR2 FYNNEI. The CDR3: CASTTSGQPIPGELFF. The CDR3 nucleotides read TGTGCCAGCACCACCAGCGGGCAGCCAATACCCGGGGAGCTGTTTTTT.

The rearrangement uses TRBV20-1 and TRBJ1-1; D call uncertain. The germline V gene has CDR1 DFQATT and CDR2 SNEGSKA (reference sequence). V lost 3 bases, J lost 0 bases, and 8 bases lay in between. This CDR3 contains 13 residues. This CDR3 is CSASNVMNTEAFF. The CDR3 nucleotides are TGCAGTGCTAGCAACGTCATGAACACTGAAGCTTTCTTT.

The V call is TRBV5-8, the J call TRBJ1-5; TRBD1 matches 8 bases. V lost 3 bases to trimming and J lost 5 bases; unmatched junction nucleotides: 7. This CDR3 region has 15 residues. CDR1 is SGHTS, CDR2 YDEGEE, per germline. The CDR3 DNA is TGTGCCAGCAGCTCGTGGAAACAGGGGGATCAGCCCCAGCATTTT. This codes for CASSSWKQGDQPQHF.

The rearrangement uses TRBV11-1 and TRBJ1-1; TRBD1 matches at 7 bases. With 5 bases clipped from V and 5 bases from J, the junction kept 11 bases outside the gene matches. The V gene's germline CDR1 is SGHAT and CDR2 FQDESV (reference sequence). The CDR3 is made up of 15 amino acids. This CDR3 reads CASSPRGRGQTEAFF. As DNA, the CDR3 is TGTGCCAGCAGCCCCCGGGGGAGGGGGCAAACTGAAGCTTTCTTT. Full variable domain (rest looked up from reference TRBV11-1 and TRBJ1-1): EAEVAQSPRYKITEKSQAVAFWCDPISGHATLYWYRQILGQGPELLVQFQDESVVDDSQLPKDRFSAERLKGVDSTLKIQPAELGDSAMYLCASSPRGRGQTEAFFGQGTRLTVV.

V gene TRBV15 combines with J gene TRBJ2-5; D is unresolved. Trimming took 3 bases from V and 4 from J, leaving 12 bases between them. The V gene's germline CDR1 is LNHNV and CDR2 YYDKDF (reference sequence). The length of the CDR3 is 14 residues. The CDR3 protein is CATSRNSPRETQYF. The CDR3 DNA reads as TGTGCCACCAGCAGGAACAGCCCCAGAGAGACCCAGTACTTC. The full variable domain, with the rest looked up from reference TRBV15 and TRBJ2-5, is DAMVIQNPRYQVTQFGKPVTLSCSQTLNHNVMYWYQQKSSQAPKLLFHYYDKDFNNEADTPDNFQSRRPNTSFCFLDIRSPGLGDTAMYLCATSRNSPRETQYFGPGTRLLVL.

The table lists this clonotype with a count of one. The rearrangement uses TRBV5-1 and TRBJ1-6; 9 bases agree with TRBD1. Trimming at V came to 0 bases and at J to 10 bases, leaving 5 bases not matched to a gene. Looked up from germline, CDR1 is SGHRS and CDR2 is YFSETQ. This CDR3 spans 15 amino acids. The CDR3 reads CASSLGQGDRSPLHF. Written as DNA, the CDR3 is TGCGCCAGCAGCTTGGGACAGGGGGATAGGTCACCCCTCCACTTT.

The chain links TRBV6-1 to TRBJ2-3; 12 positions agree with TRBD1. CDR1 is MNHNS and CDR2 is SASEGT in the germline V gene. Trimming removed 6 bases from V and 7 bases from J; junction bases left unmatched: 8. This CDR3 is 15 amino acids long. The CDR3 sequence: CASSPGQGARYTQYF. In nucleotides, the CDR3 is TGTGCCAGCAGCCCGGGACAGGGGGCGCGATATACGCAGTATTTT.

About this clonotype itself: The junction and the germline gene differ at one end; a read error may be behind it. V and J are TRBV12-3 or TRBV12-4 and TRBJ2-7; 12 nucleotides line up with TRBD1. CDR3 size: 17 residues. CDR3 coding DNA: TGTGCCAGCGGTTTATTGGGAGGGACAGGGGGCTCCCACGAGCAGTACTTC. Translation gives CASGLLGGTGGSHEQYF.

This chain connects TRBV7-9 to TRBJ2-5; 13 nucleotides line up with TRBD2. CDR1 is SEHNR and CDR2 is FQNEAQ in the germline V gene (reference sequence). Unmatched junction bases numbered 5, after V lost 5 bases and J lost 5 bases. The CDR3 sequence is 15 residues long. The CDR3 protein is CASSPGTSGAETQYF. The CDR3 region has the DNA TGTGCCAGCAGCCCGGGGACTAGCGGGGCTGAGACCCAGTACTTC.